This entry features one T cell receptor beta chain sequence. The antigen is unknown. TCRdb's copy holds only in-frame clones and misses some; the assay was immunoSEQ multiplex PCR. Here the sample spans about 160,000 clones, around 85% being singletons. From the approximately 120-subject validation cohort, which was separate from the roughly 620-subject first cohort, the donors were drawn. These data are taken from a study of cytomegalovirus exposure and HLA in healthy donors. The study's findings and limits: It was reportedly the case that the classifier diagnosed cytomegalovirus status with high specificity and sensitivity.

The germline V gene encodes CDR1 SGHRS and CDR2 YFSETQ. The CDR3 has 15 amino acids. J lost 5 bases, V lost 4 bases, and 10 bases had no gene match. The TCR originated in a man aged 30 to 45 in good health and CMV-seropositive. This rearrangement joins TRBV5-1 to TRBJ2-5; TRBD2 agrees at 8 bases. Material for sequencing was PBMCs. CDR3 nucleotides: TGCGCCAGCAGCCTCAACCGGGGGGGCCAGGAGACCCAGTACTTC. Protein sequence: CASSLNRGGQETQYF.